This is a list of T cell receptor beta chains from one sample in a study of blood T cells in healthy people across ages. In TCRdb, the 5' RACE reads were re-called with MiXCR into one record per CDR3 protein. The profile shows some 1,500,000 distinct CDR3 sequences, approximately 42% of them singletons. Material: blood. The receptors derive from a woman between 18 and 30 years old in good health. The CDR3 runs from the conserved cysteine through the conserved F or W. The order of the fields is V gene, D gene, clone size, J gene, CDR3 DNA, CDR3 protein. The D gene is left open where the match is weak. Clone size is given for some rows only: seen once, a few or many times, or a class if the clone is expanded.

v_gene: TRBV6-5; d_gene: TRBD2; abundance: .; j_gene: TRBJ2-7; CDR3nt: TGTGCCAGCAGTTTGCCCGGGCTAGCGGACTACGAGCAGTACTTC; CDR3aa: CASSLPGLADYEQYF
v_gene: TRBV25-1; d_gene: .; abundance: .; j_gene: TRBJ1-2; CDR3nt: TGTGCCAGCAGTGAACCCCGGGATGGGAATTATGGCTACACCTTC; CDR3aa: CASSEPRDGNYGYTF
v_gene: TRBV3-1; d_gene: TRBD1; abundance: .; j_gene: TRBJ2-5; CDR3nt: TGTGCCAGCAGCCACCGACGGACAGGGGGCGAAGAGACCCAGTACTTC; CDR3aa: CASSHRRTGGEETQYF
v_gene: TRBV5-1; d_gene: .; abundance: .; j_gene: TRBJ2-7; CDR3nt: TGCGCCAGCAGCTTGGGACCAGAGGTCGAGCAGTACTTC; CDR3aa: CASSLGPEVEQYF
v_gene: TRBV27; d_gene: .; abundance: few; j_gene: TRBJ2-4; CDR3nt: TGTGCCAGCAGTTCCCCGGGGAGGGGGAGCATTCAGTACTTC; CDR3aa: CASSSPGRGSIQYF
v_gene: TRBV2; d_gene: TRBD2; abundance: many; j_gene: TRBJ2-5; CDR3nt: TGTGCCAGCAGTGGACTAGCGCAAGAGACCCAGTACTTC; CDR3aa: CASSGLAQETQYF
v_gene: TRBV3-1; d_gene: .; abundance: .; j_gene: TRBJ2-7; CDR3nt: TGTGCCAGCAGCCACCTGAGTGGCGAGCAGTACTTC; CDR3aa: CASSHLSGEQYF
v_gene: TRBV2; d_gene: TRBD2; abundance: .; j_gene: TRBJ2-5; CDR3nt: TGTGCCAGTAGCGGGAGGGCCGTTGAGACCCAGTACTTC; CDR3aa: CASSGRAVETQYF
v_gene: TRBV4-1; d_gene: TRBD1; abundance: .; j_gene: TRBJ1-2; CDR3nt: TGCGCCAGCAGCCAACCGGGACAGATAAGGGTTGGCTACACCTTC; CDR3aa: CASSQPGQIRVGYTF
v_gene: TRBV12-3/TRBV12-4; d_gene: .; abundance: .; j_gene: TRBJ1-2; CDR3nt: TGTGCCAGCAAAGGCGACAGGAGCTATGGCTACACCTTC; CDR3aa: CASKGDRSYGYTF
v_gene: TRBV29-1; d_gene: TRBD1; abundance: .; j_gene: TRBJ2-5; CDR3nt: TGCAGCGTTGAAGATCGAGGGGGCTTAGGTCAAGAGACCCAGTACTTC; CDR3aa: CSVEDRGGLGQETQYF
v_gene: TRBV11-2; d_gene: .; abundance: few; j_gene: TRBJ2-7; CDR3nt: TGTGCCAGCAGCTTATTGCGTCGCTACTCGTACGAGCAGTACTTC; CDR3aa: CASSLLRRYSYEQYF
v_gene: TRBV18; d_gene: .; abundance: many; j_gene: TRBJ2-5; CDR3nt: TGTGCCAGCTCCCCTGGCCAAGAGACCCAGTACTTC; CDR3aa: CASSPGQETQYF
v_gene: TRBV25-1; d_gene: .; abundance: few; j_gene: TRBJ2-3; CDR3nt: TGTGCCAGCAGTCAAAAGAGGATAGCCACAGATACGCAGTATTTT; CDR3aa: CASSQKRIATDTQYF
v_gene: TRBV7-8; d_gene: TRBD1; abundance: .; j_gene: TRBJ2-1; CDR3nt: TGTGCCAGCACCGGACAGGGTTTCAATGAGCAGTTCTTC; CDR3aa: CASTGQGFNEQFF
v_gene: TRBV4-3; d_gene: .; abundance: .; j_gene: TRBJ1-3; CDR3nt: TGCGCCAGCAGCCAAGGGAGCGGGGCTGGAAACACCATATATTTT; CDR3aa: CASSQGSGAGNTIYF
v_gene: TRBV12-5; d_gene: .; abundance: .; j_gene: TRBJ2-1; CDR3nt: TGTGCTAGTGGTTCCCCCTTCAATGAGCAGTTCTTC; CDR3aa: CASGSPFNEQFF
v_gene: TRBV9; d_gene: .; abundance: .; j_gene: TRBJ1-6; CDR3nt: TGTGCCTGCAGCGCTTCAGGGTCCTACCCACCCCTCCACTTT; CDR3aa: CACSASGSYPPLHF